This is a list of T cell receptor beta chains from one sample in a study of blood T cell repertoires in COVID-19. Some clones are missing from TCRdb's copy, which holds only in-frame ones; the method was immunoSEQ multiplex PCR. The sample contains more than 300,000 clones, 86% of which appear only once. Sequenced sample: peripheral blood. The receptor set was obtained from a woman aged 50 to 65 with acute or convalescent COVID-19. Each CDR3 is given with its conserved first and last residue. D genes are given only for firm matches. Only part of the rows carry a size: once, few, many, or a class if the clone is expanded.

>TRBJ1-4|few|TRBD1|TRBV5-1
CASRSGQGGEKLFF
TGCGCCAGCAGGTCGGGACAGGGCGGTGAAAAACTGTTTTTT
>TRBJ1-5|-|TRBD1|TRBV28
CASTIWTGAYQPQHF
TGTGCCAGCACAATCTGGACAGGGGCTTATCAGCCCCAGCATTTT
>TRBJ1-6|-|TRBD1|TRBV27
CASSTKDRTGENSPLHF
TGTGCCAGCAGTACCAAAGATAGGACAGGGGAAAATTCACCCCTCCACTTT
>TRBJ1-5|-|-|TRBV28
CASSSGNQPQHF
TGTGCCAGCAGCTCAGGCAATCAGCCCCAGCATTTT
>TRBJ1-2|-|TRBD1|TRBV5-1
CASSLGQGGGYTF
TGCGCCAGCAGCTTGGGACAGGGGGGTGGCTACACCTTC
>TRBJ2-7|-|TRBD2|TRBV6-1
CASSFGTRGSHEQYF
TGTGCCAGCAGCTTCGGGACTAGAGGATCACACGAGCAGTACTTC
>TRBJ2-5|-|TRBD2|TRBV7-2
CASSLSLAGGAQYF
TGTGCCAGCAGCTTAAGCTTAGCGGGAGGGGCCCAGTACTTC
>TRBJ2-1|-|-|TRBV12-2
CASRPQPRTYNEQFF
TGTGCAAGTCGCCCCCAGCCAAGGACATACAATGAGCAGTTCTTC
>TRBJ2-7|-|-|TRBV7-9
CASSFSKGDEQYF
TGTGCCAGCAGCTTTTCGAAGGGGGACGAGCAGTACTTC
>TRBJ1-4|once|-|TRBV5-8
CASSLSQVSNEKLFF
TGTGCCAGCAGCTTGTCACAGGTCTCGAATGAAAAACTGTTTTTT
>TRBJ1-5|-|-|TRBV7-6
CASSASVNSNQPQHF
TGTGCCAGCAGCGCATCAGTAAATAGCAATCAGCCCCAGCATTTT
>TRBJ2-1|once|-|TRBV6-5
CASSWAGIEQFF
TGTGCCAGCAGTTGGGCAGGGATTGAGCAGTTCTTC
>TRBJ2-2|-|-|TRBV4-2
CASSQPERNTGELFF
TGTGCCAGCAGCCAACCTGAGAGGAATACCGGGGAGCTGTTTTTT
>TRBJ1-2|-|TRBD1|TRBV28
CASLTGRFDYTF
TGTGCCAGCCTGACAGGGAGGTTCGACTACACCTTC
>TRBJ2-1|-|TRBD1|TRBV18
CASSPPRGTGGGYNEQFF
TGTGCCAGCTCACCACCCCGCGGGACAGGGGGGGGATACAATGAGCAGTTCTTC
>TRBJ2-1|-|TRBD2|TRBV7-3
CASSPHSSGSYNEQFF
TGTGCCAGCAGCCCCCATTCTAGCGGGTCCTACAATGAGCAGTTCTTC
>TRBJ2-7|-|-|TRBV9
CASSVSLAPYEQYF
TGTGCCAGCAGCGTTTCACTCGCACCCTACGAGCAGTACTTC
>TRBJ2-1|-|TRBD2|TRBV2
CASTQTWTSDYNEQFF
TGTGCCAGCACCCAAACCTGGACTAGCGACTACAATGAGCAGTTCTTC
>TRBJ2-6|-|-|TRBV7-6
CASSLYSGANVLTF
TGTGCCAGCAGCCTTTACTCTGGGGCCAACGTCCTGACTTTC
>TRBJ2-6|-|-|TRBV27
CASSSSYPLRAGANVLTF
TGTGCCAGCAGTTCCTCCTATCCTTTGAGGGCTGGGGCCAACGTCCTGACTTTC
>TRBJ2-7|-|TRBD2|TRBV2
CASSGGSGRISEQYF
TGTGCCAGCAGTGGGGGTAGCGGGAGAATTAGCGAGCAGTACTTC
>TRBJ1-2|-|-|TRBV5-1
CASSLDTYANYGYTF
TGCGCCAGCAGCTTGGATACTTACGCTAACTATGGCTACACCTTC
>TRBJ2-1|few|TRBD2|TRBV7-3
CASSRVGGEQFF
TGTGCCAGCAGCCGAGTGGGAGGGGAGCAGTTCTTC
>TRBJ1-5|-|TRBD1|TRBV18
CASWQGAGNQPQHF
TGTGCCAGCTGGCAGGGGGCAGGCAATCAGCCCCAGCATTTT
>TRBJ1-5|-|TRBD1|TRBV19
CASSTTGWGSRGNQPQHF
TGTGCCAGTAGTACGACAGGGTGGGGGTCTCGAGGCAATCAGCCCCAGCATTTT
>TRBJ1-3|-|-|TRBV12-5
CASGLLGGAIRTGNTIYF
TGTGCTAGTGGTTTGCTTGGGGGCGCGATCCGAACCGGAAACACCATATATTTT
>TRBJ1-5|few|-|TRBV24-1
CATSDFGYGQPQHF
TGTGCCACCAGTGATTTCGGGTACGGTCAGCCCCAGCATTTT
>TRBJ2-7|-|TRBD1|TRBV9
CASSPRTGGRSYEQYF
TGTGCCAGCAGCCCACGGACAGGGGGCCGATCCTACGAGCAGTACTTC
>TRBJ1-1|-|-|TRBV5-1
CASSLAWGGTTEAFF
TGCGCCAGCAGCTTGGCTTGGGGCGGGACCACTGAAGCTTTCTTT